The next 13 T cell receptor beta chains were all read from a single sample in a study of cytomegalovirus exposure and HLA in healthy donors. Primers included in the PCR were 60 Vbeta and 13 Jbeta primers. This table comes from immunoSEQ multiplex PCR, and its TCRdb copy is limited to in-frame clones, with some not included. This sample has about 120,000 clones; 50% to 65% occur once, and the top ten carry roughly 9%. The material sequenced was PBMCs. The receptors here all came from a woman in her 40s in good health and CMV-seropositive.

Here the CDR3 DNA reads TGTGCCAGACTTAGAGGTAGGGACAGCAAACTAACTGGAAACACCATATATTTT. Amino acids: CARLRGRDSKLTGNTIYF. The V call is TRBV7-2, the J call TRBJ1-3; 7 bases are shared with TRBD1. Germline-derived CDR1 and CDR2 are SGHTA and FQGNSA. V lost 9 bases, J lost 2 bases, and 19 bases stayed unmatched. This CDR3 has 18 residues.

This clone has only a few counts. This rearrangement joins TRBV18 to TRBJ1-2, with a weak D call TRBD1 (5 bases). V dropped 2 bases and J dropped 4 bases, with 20 bases sitting between them. CDR3 length: 17 amino acids. CDR1 is KGHSH, CDR2 LQKENI, per germline. The CDR3 DNA is TGTGCCAGCTCACCATTGGCGGGGGGGACGGCTTCCTATGGCTACACCTTC. Amino acid sequence: CASSPLAGGTASYGYTF.

The V and J genes are TRBV7-9 and TRBJ1-1, with D maybe TRBD1 (5 bases). V was shortened by 1 base and J by 7 bases, with 13 bases between the two germline ends. The length of the CDR3 is 14 residues. CDR1 is SEHNR and CDR2 is FQNEAQ in the germline V gene (reference sequence). CDR3 protein: CASSLGSGIDEAFF. The CDR3 bases are TGTGCCAGCAGCTTAGGGTCAGGGATTGATGAAGCTTTCTTT.

This chain joins TRBV30 and TRBJ2-2, with no clear D. Trimming removed 1 base from V and 2 bases from J, with 14 bases in between. Germline V CDR1 and CDR2: GTSNPN, SVGIG (reference sequence). The CDR3 totals 16 residues. This CDR3 reads CAWSDERSANTGELFF. The CDR3 region has the DNA TGTGCCTGGAGTGACGAAAGGAGCGCAAACACCGGGGAGCTGTTTTTT.

V is TRBV11-2 and J is TRBJ2-7; a possible D gene is TRBD2 (6 bases). Trimming removed 1 base from V and 2 bases from J, with 15 bases in between. Germline loops: CDR1 SGHAT, CDR2 FQNNGV. This CDR3 spans 16 amino acids. The CDR3 is CASSLVTASVPYEQYF. In DNA, the CDR3 is TGTGCCAGCAGCTTAGTCACGGCTAGCGTGCCCTACGAGCAGTACTTC. The full variable domain, with the rest looked up from reference TRBV11-2 and TRBJ2-7, is EAGVAQSPRYKIIEKRQSVAFWCNPISGHATLYWYQQILGQGPKLLIQFQNNGVVDDSQLPKDRFSAERLKGVDSTLKIQPAKLEDSAVYLCASSLVTASVPYEQYFGPGTRLTVT.

This chain connects TRBV4-3 to TRBJ2-7; 8 nucleotides line up with TRBD2. The CDR3 contains 15 residues. Trimming took 0 bases from V and 4 from J; bases not matched to a gene: 5. CDR1 and CDR2 from the germline V gene are LGHNA and YSLEER. The CDR3 spells CASSQDRGGRYEQYF. The CDR3 DNA reads as TGCGCCAGCAGCCAAGATCGGGGGGGTCGGTACGAGCAGTACTTC.

The rearrangement links TRBV5-8 to TRBJ1-5; TRBD1 agrees at 7 bases. The length of the CDR3 is 17 residues. Germline assignment: CDR1 SGHTS and CDR2 YDEGEE. Trimming removed 0 bases from V and 4 bases from J; junction bases left unmatched: 10. The CDR3 is CASSLGQGNLDNQPQHF. The CDR3 DNA reads TGTGCCAGCAGCTTGGGACAGGGTAACTTAGATAATCAGCCCCAGCATTTT.

A note on this clone: At one boundary the junction diverges from the germline segment, which might be a read error. Other DNA sequences of this sample code for an identical CDR3. The chain has TRBV6-5 and TRBJ2-3, with D tentatively TRBD1 (6 bases). Germline lookup yields CDR1 MNHEY and CDR2 SVGAGI. The CDR3 covers 15 residues. The CDR3 coding sequence is TGTGCCAGCAGTGGACGGGACACCCGCACGGATACGCAGTATTTT. Translated, it gives CASSGRDTRTDTQYF.

J is TRBJ1-2 and V is TRBV15; 7 bases agree with TRBD1. The germline V gene encodes CDR1 LNHNV and CDR2 YYDKDF (reference sequence). The CDR3 runs 14 residues. V dropped 5 bases and J dropped 3; count of bases not matched to a gene: 6. In DNA form, the CDR3 reads TGTGCCACCAGCTCGCGCAGGGGGGACTATGGCTACACCTTC. Residues: CATSSRRGDYGYTF.

The chain links TRBV7-9 to TRBJ1-1; TRBD1 agrees at 9 bases. V dropped 5 bases and J dropped 3; count of bases not matched to a gene: 7. The V gene's germline CDR1 is SEHNR and CDR2 FQNEAQ (reference sequence). There are 15 residues in the CDR3. The CDR3 DNA sequence: TGTGCCAGCAGCCCTATACAGGGGGCGGACACTGAAGCTTTCTTT. This gives the protein CASSPIQGADTEAFF. Filled out from reference TRBV7-9 and TRBJ1-1, the complete variable domain reads DTGVSQNPRHKITKRGQNVTFRCDPISEHNRLYWYRQTLGQGPEFLTYFQNEAQLEKSRLLSDRFSAERPKGSFSTLEIQRTEQGDSAMYLCASSPIQGADTEAFFGQGTRLTVV.

In this sample, this clone turned up a few times. The rearrangement joins TRBV7-2 to TRBJ2-7; TRBD1 aligns across 9 bases. CDR1 is SGHTA, CDR2 FQGNSA, per germline. The CDR3 has 16 residues. V shed 5 bases and J 6 bases; nucleotides not matched to a gene: 14. The chain's CDR3 is CASSLSGTGRYFEQYF. The DNA for the CDR3 is TGTGCCAGCAGCCTGTCCGGGACAGGGCGGTATTTCGAGCAGTACTTC.

V is TRBV7-2 and J is TRBJ2-5; TRBD2 is a possible D gene (6 bases). V was clipped by 3 bases and J by 4 bases, with 15 bases between them. The CDR3 has 15 amino acids. Germline V gene lookup returns CDR1 SGHTA and CDR2 FQGNSA. The CDR3 here is CASSFQTGAGETQYF. CDR3 sequence (DNA): TGTGCCAGCAGCTTCCAAACGGGAGCAGGAGAGACCCAGTACTTC.

V gene TRBV5-1 combines with J gene TRBJ1-1; no clear D gene. Germline CDR1 SGHRS, CDR2 YFSETQ. There are 14 residues in the CDR3. V shed 7 bases and J shed 1 base, with 14 bases lying between them. The CDR3 sequence: CASAPLPGNTEAFF. The CDR3 nucleotides read TGCGCCAGCGCCCCCCTCCCGGGGAACACTGAAGCTTTCTTT.